These T cell receptor beta chains were read from a single sample in a study of blood T cell repertoires in COVID-19. TCRdb's copy holds only in-frame clones and misses some; the assay was immunoSEQ multiplex PCR. The sample has around 80,000 clones; about 83% are singletons. The sample was peripheral blood. These receptors were collected from a human donor in a cohort sampled during active COVID-19. Each CDR3 is given without its conserved first and last residue. Fields, in order: V gene, J gene, CDR3 protein.

TRBV5-1	TRBJ1-3	ASSLDWSSGNTIY
TRBV5-1	TRBJ1-5	ASSLDGRNQPQH
TRBV6-5	TRBJ1-3	ASSYGTGMGGNTIY
TRBV6-5	TRBJ2-1	ASRLAGASLEQF
TRBV19	TRBJ2-4	ASSVTSGGKENIQY
TRBV5-4	TRBJ2-2	ASSDRRSTGELF
TRBV2	TRBJ1-1	ASNERTGRITEAF
TRBV3-1/TRBV3-2	TRBJ2-4	ASSQNRAGIQY
TRBV2	TRBJ1-2	ASRDRGHYGYT
TRBV5-1	TRBJ2-5	ASSLGGAETQY
TRBV24-1	TRBJ1-5	ATGAFSNQPQH
TRBV7-9	TRBJ2-3	ASSTLTTSGARDTQY
TRBV6-6	TRBJ1-4	ASSYSRGGHEKLF
TRBV6-5	TRBJ1-2	ASEVDRVNYGYT
TRBV27	TRBJ2-3	ASSLGTSAYVQDTQY
TRBV19	TRBJ2-7	ASSQWTGTAYEQY
TRBV7-3	TRBJ2-2	ASSLGGRNTGELF
TRBV15	TRBJ1-1	ATSRSLGVGTEAF
TRBV6-1	TRBJ2-3	ASSEFSSTDTQY
TRBV11-2	TRBJ1-1	ASSSGGGFTEAF
TRBV9	TRBJ1-6	ASSPRGAAGSPLH
TRBV4-1	TRBJ2-7	ASSQSGGSYEQY
TRBV18	TRBJ1-2	ASSPPGQGSYGYT
TRBV7-2	TRBJ1-5	ASSLGGRGGGQPQH
TRBV5-1	TRBJ2-7	ASSRTEQGPSEQY
TRBV28	TRBJ2-4	ASYPGQGKNIQY
TRBV14	TRBJ2-1	ASSQYGGLYNEQF
TRBV12-3/TRBV12-4	TRBJ2-7	ASSLGGSGY
TRBV28	TRBJ2-7	ASSLGPTNAYEQY